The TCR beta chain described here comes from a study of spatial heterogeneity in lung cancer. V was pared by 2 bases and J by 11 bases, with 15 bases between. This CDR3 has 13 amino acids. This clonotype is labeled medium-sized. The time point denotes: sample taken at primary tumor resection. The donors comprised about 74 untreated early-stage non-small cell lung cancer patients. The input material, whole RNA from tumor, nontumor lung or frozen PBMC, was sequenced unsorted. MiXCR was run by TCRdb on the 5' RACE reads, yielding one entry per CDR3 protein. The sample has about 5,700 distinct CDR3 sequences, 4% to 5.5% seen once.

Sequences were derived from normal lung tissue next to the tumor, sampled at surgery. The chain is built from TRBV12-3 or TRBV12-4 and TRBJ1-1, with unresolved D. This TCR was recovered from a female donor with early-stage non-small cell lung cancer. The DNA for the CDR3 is TGTGCCAGCAGTTTAAGCAGGTCTGGGGAGGCTTTCTTT. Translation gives CASSLSRSGEAFF.